The 14 T cell receptor beta chains below come from one sample, sequenced in a study of T cells in Graves' hyperthyroidism and ophthalmopathy. Regions amplified from RNA transcripts were the TCR beta CDR3 regions. Carried out on the TCR CDR3, a first-round RT-PCR used the HTBI primer set. TCRdb itself ran the multiplex PCR reads through MiXCR, one entry per CDR3 protein. This sample has 80,000 to 100,000 distinct CDR3 sequences, with roughly 39% found just once. The sample consisted of peripheral blood or thyroid tissue (not recorded which). The source of these receptors is a woman aged 25 to 39 with Graves' hyperthyroidism.

Notes on this clonotype: This may come from a read error, since a much larger clone is one base off. This rearrangement joins TRBV10-2 to TRBJ1-1, with a tentative D call TRBD1 (5 bases). Germline V gene data show CDR1 as WSHSY and CDR2 as SAAADI. The CDR3 runs 12 residues. CDR3 sequence: CASSSAYGRAYF. DNA for the CDR3: TGTGCCAGCAGTAGCGCGTACGGCAGGGCTTACTTT.

J is TRBJ2-7 and V is TRBV29-1; tentative D call: TRBD1 (6 bases). The V gene lost 5 bases and the J gene lost 6 bases, with 14 bases spanning the gap. CDR3 size: 12 residues. Germline assignment: CDR1 SQVTM and CDR2 ANQGSEA. The CDR3 region is CSVYFGTREQYF. DNA for the CDR3: TGCAGCGTTTACTTCGGGACACGCGAGCAGTACTTC.

This clonotype was found many times. J is TRBJ1-5 and V is TRBV9, with 7 bases that match TRBD1. The germline V gene has CDR1 SGDLS and CDR2 YYNGEE. J lost 3 bases, V lost 4 bases, and 7 bases had no gene match. This CDR3 contains 15 residues. CDR3 bases: TGTGCCAGCAGCCCTAAAGGGACAGACAATCAGCCCCAGCATTTT. Amino acid sequence: CASSPKGTDNQPQHF.

This clonotype was observed many times. The chain combines TRBV12-5 with TRBJ1-1, with 8 bases fitting TRBD1. Unmatched junction bases numbered 5, after V lost 4 bases and J lost 10 bases. Germline CDR1 is LGHNT and CDR2 is FRNRAP. The CDR3 runs 12 residues. Here the CDR3 DNA reads TGTGCTAGTGGTTCCCGGACAGGGAGAGCTTTCTTT. It translates to CASGSRTGRAFF.

This chain uses TRBV20-1 with TRBJ1-1, with 9 bases identical to TRBD1. With V trimmed by 2 bases and J by 5 bases, 6 bases remained unmatched. Germline CDR1 reads DFQATT; CDR2 reads SNEGSKA (reference sequence). The CDR3 runs to 14 residues. The CDR3 DNA sequence: TGCAGTGCTAGACCGGGACAGGGTAAAACTGAAGCTTTCTTT. Amino acid sequence: CSARPGQGKTEAFF.

The chain joins TRBV29-1 to TRBJ2-5; the match to TRBD1 covers 8 bases. This CDR3 has 11 residues. Trimming took 7 bases from V and 4 from J; bases not matched to a gene: 2. Germline V CDR1 and CDR2: SQVTM, ANQGSEA. Here the CDR3 reads CSADRGETQYF. In DNA, the CDR3 is TGCAGCGCTGACAGGGGAGAGACCCAGTACTTC.

The chain links TRBV15 to TRBJ2-2; possible D gene TRBD2, 6 bases. CDR3 length: 14 amino acids. The V end lost 1 base, the J end lost 7 bases, and 10 bases lay between the germline ends. CDR1 and CDR2 (germline): LNHNV, YYDKDF (reference sequence). The CDR3 protein is CATSRGRGGGELFF. CDR3 coding DNA: TGTGCCACCAGCAGAGGGAGGGGAGGCGGGGAGCTGTTTTTT.

V usage is TRBV7-9 and J usage is TRBJ2-7; the match to TRBD1 covers 9 bases. Losses at the gene ends were 1 base for V and 4 bases for J; bases not matched to a gene: 8. The CDR3 contains 16 residues. Germline assignment: CDR1 SEHNR and CDR2 FQNEAQ (reference sequence). The DNA of the CDR3 is TGTGCCAGCAGCTTAGGGTACGGGACAGGGCAATACGAGCAGTACTTC. It translates to CASSLGYGTGQYEQYF.

This clonotype was found many times. This CDR3 reads CASSITGTGTSEQYF. The CDR3 DNA sequence: TGTGCCAGCAGTATAACCGGGACAGGGACTTCCGAGCAGTACTTC. This rearrangement joins TRBV28 to TRBJ2-7, with 9 positions matching TRBD1. The CDR3 extends over 15 amino acids. The J segment lost 6 bases and the V segment lost 5 bases, leaving 11 bases of the junction unmatched. Per germline, CDR1 MDHEN and CDR2 SYDVKM.

This clonotype was picked up many times. CDR3 coding DNA: TGTGCCAGCAGCCCCCTAAATGCTGAAGCTTTCTTT. The encoded protein is CASSPLNAEAFF. The V gene is TRBV7-3, the J gene TRBJ1-1; the D is unclear. In germline, CDR1 is SGHTA, CDR2 FQGTGA. CDR3 size: 12 residues. Trimming stripped 5 bases from V and 6 bases from J, with 10 bases between.

This clonotype was seen repeatedly, ten times or more. V and J are TRBV7-3 and TRBJ1-5; no reliable D call. Trimming removed 2 bases at V and 2 bases at J, with 4 bases between. CDR1 and CDR2 from the germline V gene are SGHTA and FQGTGA. This CDR3 comprises 13 residues. The CDR3 DNA sequence: TGTGCCAGCAGCTTACAGGGCAATCAGCCCCAGCATTTT. Protein: CASSLQGNQPQHF.

As to this clonotype: The CDR3 does not close with the conserved phenylalanine or tryptophan, likely indicating a read error. Because the CDR3's place on the DNA is in doubt, the DNA is left out and the CDR3 is given as listed by TCRdb. V is TRBV10-3 and J is TRBJ1-2; TRBD1 reflects the table's D call only, with no check against the DNA. Germline values: CDR1 ENHRY, CDR2 SYGVKD. The CDR3 is 8 residues long, ends included. The CDR3 here is CAISVEGA.

This clonotype has ten or more counts. The chain links TRBV4-1 to TRBJ2-6; D not certain. Looked up from germline, CDR1 is MGHRA and CDR2 is YSYEKL. CDR3 length: 16 residues. V was cut by 4 bases and J by 4 bases, with 14 bases left in between. The CDR3, as DNA: TGCGCCAGCAGCCGAACTACGGCCTGGGGGGCCAACGTCCTGACTTTC. As protein: CASSRTTAWGANVLTF.

The chain uses TRBV15 and TRBJ1-1; TRBD1 aligns across 12 bases. V shed 3 bases and J 6 bases; nucleotides not matched to a gene: 5. CDR3 length equals 15 residues. Looked up from germline, CDR1 is LNHNV and CDR2 is YYDKDF (reference sequence). CDR3 nucleotides: TGTGCCACCAGCAGCCACGGGACAGGGGGCCCTGAAGCTTTCTTT. Its translation: CATSSHGTGGPEAFF.